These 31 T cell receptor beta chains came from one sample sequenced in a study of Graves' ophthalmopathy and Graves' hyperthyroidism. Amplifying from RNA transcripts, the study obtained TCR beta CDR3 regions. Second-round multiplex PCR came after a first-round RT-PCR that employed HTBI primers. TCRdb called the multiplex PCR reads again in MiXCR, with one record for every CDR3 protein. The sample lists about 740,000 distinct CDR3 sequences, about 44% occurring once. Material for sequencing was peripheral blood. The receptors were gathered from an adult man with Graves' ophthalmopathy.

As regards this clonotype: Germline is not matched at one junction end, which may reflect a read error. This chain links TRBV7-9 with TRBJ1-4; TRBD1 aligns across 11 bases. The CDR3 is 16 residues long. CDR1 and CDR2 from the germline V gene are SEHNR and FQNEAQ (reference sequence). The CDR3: CASSQGRTGGGEKLFF. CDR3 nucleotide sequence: TGCGCCAGCAGCCAGGGGAGGACAGGGGGCGGAGAAAAACTGTTTTTT.

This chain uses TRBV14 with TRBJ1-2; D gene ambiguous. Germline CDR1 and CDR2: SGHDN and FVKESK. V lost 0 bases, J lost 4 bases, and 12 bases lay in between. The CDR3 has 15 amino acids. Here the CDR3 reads CASSQELAELYGYTF. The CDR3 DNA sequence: TGTGCCAGCAGCCAAGAGTTGGCAGAGCTCTATGGCTACACCTTC.

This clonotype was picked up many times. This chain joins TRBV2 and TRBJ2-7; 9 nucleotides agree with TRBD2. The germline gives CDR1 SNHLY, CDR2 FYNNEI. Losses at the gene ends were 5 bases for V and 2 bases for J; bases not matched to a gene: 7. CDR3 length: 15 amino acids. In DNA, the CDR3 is TGTGCCAGCAGTCCAAGACTAGCGGTGACCTACGAGCAGTACTTC. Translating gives CASSPRLAVTYEQYF.

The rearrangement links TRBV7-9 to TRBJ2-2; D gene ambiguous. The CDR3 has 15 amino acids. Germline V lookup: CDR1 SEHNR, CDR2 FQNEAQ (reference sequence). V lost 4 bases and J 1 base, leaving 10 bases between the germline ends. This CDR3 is CASSSGLLNTGELFF. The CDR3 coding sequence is TGTGCCAGCAGCTCTGGGCTCCTGAACACCGGGGAGCTGTTTTTT.

The chain's CDR3 is CSARDLATLTYEQYF. CDR3 nucleotide sequence: TGCAGTGCTAGAGATCTGGCTACCCTTACCTACGAGCAGTACTTC. The V call is TRBV20-1, the J call TRBJ2-7; D not certain. Germline V gene lookup returns CDR1 DFQATT and CDR2 SNEGSKA (reference sequence). The CDR3 totals 15 residues. V lost 0 bases and J 2 bases, leaving 14 bases between the germline ends.

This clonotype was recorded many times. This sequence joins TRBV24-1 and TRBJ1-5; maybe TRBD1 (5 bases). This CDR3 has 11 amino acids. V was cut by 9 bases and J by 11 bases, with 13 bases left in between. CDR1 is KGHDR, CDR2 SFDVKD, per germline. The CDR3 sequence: CATGPDTAQHF. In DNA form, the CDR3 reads TGTGCCACCGGGCCGGACACAGCCCAGCATTTT.

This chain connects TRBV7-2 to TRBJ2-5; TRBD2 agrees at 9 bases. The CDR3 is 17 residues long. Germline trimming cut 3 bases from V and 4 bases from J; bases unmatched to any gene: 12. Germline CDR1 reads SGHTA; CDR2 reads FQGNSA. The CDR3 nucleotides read TGTGCCAGCAGCTTGAATGACCTAGCGGGATTTGGAGAGACCCAGTACTTC. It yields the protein CASSLNDLAGFGETQYF.

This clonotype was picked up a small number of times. CDR3 residues: CASSPRQGRLYEQYF. The CDR3 DNA reads as TGTGCCAGCTCACCTCGACAGGGCCGCCTCTACGAGCAGTACTTC. V usage is TRBV9 and J usage is TRBJ2-7, with TRBD1 matching over 7 bases. The germline CDR1 and CDR2 sequences are SGDLS and YYNGEE. This CDR3 is built from 15 residues. V gave up 7 bases and J gave up 3 bases; unmatched junction bases: 13. The full variable domain, in which reference TRBV9 and TRBJ2-7 provide the parts outside the CDR3, is DSGVTQTPKHLITATGQRVTLRCSPRSGDLSVYWYQQSLDQGLQFLIQYYNGEERAKGNILERFSAQQFPDLHSELNLSSLELGDSALYFCASSPRQGRLYEQYFGPGTRLTVT.

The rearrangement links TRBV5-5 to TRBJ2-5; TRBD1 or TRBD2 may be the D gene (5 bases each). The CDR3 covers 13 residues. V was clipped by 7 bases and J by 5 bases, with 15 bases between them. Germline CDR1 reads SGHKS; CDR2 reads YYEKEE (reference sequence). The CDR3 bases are TGTGCCAGCCGCAGCGGACGGGGCGAGACCCAGTACTTC. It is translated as CASRSGRGETQYF.

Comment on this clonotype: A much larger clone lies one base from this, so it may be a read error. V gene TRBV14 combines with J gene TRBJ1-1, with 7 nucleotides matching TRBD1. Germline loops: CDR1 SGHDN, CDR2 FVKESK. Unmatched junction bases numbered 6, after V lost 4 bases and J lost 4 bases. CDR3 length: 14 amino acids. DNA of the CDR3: TGTGCCAGCAGCCGAGGGACAGCGAGCACTGAAGCTTTCTTT. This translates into CASSRGTASTEAFF. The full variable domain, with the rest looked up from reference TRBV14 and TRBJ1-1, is EAGVTQFPSHSVIEKGQTVTLRCDPISGHDNLYWYRRVMGKEIKFLLHFVKESKQDESGMPNNRFLAERTGGTYSTLKVQPAELEDSGVYFCASSRGTASTEAFFGQGTRLTVV.

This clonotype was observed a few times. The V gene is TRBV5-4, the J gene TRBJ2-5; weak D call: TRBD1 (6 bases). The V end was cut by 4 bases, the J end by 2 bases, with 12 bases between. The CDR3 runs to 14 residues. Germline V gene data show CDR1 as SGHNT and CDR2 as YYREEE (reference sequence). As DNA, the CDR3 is TGTGCCAGCAGCAGCAGACAGGTACAAGAGACCCAGTACTTC. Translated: CASSSRQVQETQYF.

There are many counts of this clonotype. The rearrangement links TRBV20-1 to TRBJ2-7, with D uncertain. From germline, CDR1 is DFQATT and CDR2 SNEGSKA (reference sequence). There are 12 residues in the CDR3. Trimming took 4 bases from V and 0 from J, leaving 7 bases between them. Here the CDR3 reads CSANPDSYEQYF. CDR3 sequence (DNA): TGCAGTGCTAACCCGGACTCCTACGAGCAGTACTTC.

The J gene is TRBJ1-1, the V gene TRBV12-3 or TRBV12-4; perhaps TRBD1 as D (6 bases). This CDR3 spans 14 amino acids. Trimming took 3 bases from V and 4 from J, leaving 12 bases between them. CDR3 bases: TGTGCCAGCAGTTTTAGTACAGGGTCCACTGAAGCTTTCTTT. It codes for CASSFSTGSTEAFF.

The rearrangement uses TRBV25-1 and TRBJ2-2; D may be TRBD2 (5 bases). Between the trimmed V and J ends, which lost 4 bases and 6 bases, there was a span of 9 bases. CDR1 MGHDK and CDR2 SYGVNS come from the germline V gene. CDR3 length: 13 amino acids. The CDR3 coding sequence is TGTGCCAGCAGTGGGGGAGAGGCCGGGGAGCTGTTTTTT. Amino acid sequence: CASSGGEAGELFF.

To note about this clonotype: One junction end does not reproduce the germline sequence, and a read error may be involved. The CDR3 bases are TGTGCCAGCAGTCGCCAATGGACAGTGAAAGCGGGAGGCAATCAGCCCCAGCATTTT. Amino acids: CASSRQWTVKAGGNQPQHF. This chain links TRBV24-1 with TRBJ1-5; maybe TRBD1 (6 bases). The CDR3 totals 19 residues. Germline V lookup: CDR1 KGHDR, CDR2 SFDVKD.

CDR3: CSASGHSGRAKTYEQYF. The CDR3 bases are TGCAGCGCCTCTGGTCATAGCGGGAGGGCCAAAACCTACGAGCAGTACTTC. The rearrangement links TRBV20-1 to TRBJ2-7; TRBD2 matches at 11 bases. The CDR3 spans 17 residues. CDR1 is DFQATT, CDR2 SNEGSKA, per germline (reference sequence).

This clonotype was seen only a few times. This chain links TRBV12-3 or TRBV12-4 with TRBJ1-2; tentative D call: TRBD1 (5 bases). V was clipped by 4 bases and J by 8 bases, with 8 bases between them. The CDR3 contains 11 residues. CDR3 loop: CASSWGEGYTF. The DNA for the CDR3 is TGTGCCAGCAGTTGGGGGGAGGGCTACACCTTC.

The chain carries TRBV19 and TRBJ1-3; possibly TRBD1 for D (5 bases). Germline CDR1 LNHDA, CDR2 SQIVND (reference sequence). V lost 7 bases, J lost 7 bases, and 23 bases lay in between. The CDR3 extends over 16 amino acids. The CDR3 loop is CASTPPGTLNGNTIYF. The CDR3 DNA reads TGTGCCAGTACCCCCCCCGGGACTCTCAACGGGAACACCATATATTTT.

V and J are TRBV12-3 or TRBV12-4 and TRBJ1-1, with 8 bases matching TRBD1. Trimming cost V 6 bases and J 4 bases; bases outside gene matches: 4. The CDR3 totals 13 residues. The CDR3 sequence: CASRPGTGTEAFF. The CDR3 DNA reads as TGTGCCAGCAGACCCGGGACAGGCACTGAAGCTTTCTTT.

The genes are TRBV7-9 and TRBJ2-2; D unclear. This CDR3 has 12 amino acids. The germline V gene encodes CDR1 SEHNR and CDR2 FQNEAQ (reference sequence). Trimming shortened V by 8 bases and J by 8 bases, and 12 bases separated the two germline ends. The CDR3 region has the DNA TGTGCCAGCGCCCTCCTAGGGGGGGAGCTGTTTTTT. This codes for CASALLGGELFF.

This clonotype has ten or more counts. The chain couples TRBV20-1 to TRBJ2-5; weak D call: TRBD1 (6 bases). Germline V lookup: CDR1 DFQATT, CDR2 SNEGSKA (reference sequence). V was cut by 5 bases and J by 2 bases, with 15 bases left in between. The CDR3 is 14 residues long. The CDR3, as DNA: TGCAGTGCTCCCGGTGGGACACTGCAAGAGACCCAGTACTTC. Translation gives CSAPGGTLQETQYF.

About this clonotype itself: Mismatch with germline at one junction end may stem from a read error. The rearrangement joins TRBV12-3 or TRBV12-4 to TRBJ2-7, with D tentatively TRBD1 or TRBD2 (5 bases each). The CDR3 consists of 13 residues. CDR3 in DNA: TGTGCCAGCACACAGCCGGGACCAGAAGTCCCGAACTTC. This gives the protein CASTQPGPEVPNF.

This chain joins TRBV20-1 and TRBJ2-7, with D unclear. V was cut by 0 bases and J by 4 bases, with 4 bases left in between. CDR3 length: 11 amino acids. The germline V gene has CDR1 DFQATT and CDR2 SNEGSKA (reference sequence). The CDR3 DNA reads TGCAGTGCTAGAGAAGCTTACGAGCAGTACTTC. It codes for CSAREAYEQYF.

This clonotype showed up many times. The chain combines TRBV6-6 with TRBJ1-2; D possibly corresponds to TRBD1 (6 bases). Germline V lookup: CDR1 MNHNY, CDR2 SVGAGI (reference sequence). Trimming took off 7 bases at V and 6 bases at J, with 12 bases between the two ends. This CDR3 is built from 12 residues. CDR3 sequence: CASKGTFHGYTF. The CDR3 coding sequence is TGTGCCAGCAAAGGGACATTCCATGGCTACACCTTC.

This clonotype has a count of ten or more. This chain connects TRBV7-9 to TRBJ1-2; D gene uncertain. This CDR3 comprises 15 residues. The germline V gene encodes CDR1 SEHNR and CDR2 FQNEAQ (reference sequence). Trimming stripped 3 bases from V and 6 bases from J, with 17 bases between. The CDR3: CASSFPQAARDGYTF. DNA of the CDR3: TGTGCCAGCAGCTTCCCGCAAGCCGCCCGGGATGGCTACACCTTC.

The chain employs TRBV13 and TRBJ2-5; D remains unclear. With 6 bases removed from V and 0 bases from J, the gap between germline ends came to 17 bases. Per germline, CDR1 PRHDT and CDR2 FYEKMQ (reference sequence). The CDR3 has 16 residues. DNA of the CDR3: TGTGCCAGCAGAGCAGGTTCAGGAGTACACCAAGAGACCCAGTACTTC. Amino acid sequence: CASRAGSGVHQETQYF.

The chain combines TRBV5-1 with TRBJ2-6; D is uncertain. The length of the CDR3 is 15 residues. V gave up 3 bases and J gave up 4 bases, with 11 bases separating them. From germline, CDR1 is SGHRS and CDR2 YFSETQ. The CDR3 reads CASSYSISGANVLTF. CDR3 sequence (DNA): TGCGCCAGCAGCTATTCGATCTCGGGGGCCAACGTCCTGACTTTC.

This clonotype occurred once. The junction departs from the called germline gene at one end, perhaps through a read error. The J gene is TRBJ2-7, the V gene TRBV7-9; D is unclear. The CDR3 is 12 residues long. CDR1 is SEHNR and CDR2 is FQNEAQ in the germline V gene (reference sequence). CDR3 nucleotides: TGTGCCTGCAGCTTATCTTCCGGCGAGCAGTACTTC. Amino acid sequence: CACSLSSGEQYF.

The CDR3 nucleotides are TGTGCCATCAGCAGGGAACAAGAGACCCAGTACTTC. This encodes CAISREQETQYF. The V gene is TRBV10-3, the J gene TRBJ2-5, with D possibly being TRBD1 (5 bases). In germline, CDR1 is ENHRY, CDR2 SYGVKD. This CDR3 contains 12 residues. The V gene lost 6 bases and the J gene lost 2 bases, with 7 bases spanning the gap.

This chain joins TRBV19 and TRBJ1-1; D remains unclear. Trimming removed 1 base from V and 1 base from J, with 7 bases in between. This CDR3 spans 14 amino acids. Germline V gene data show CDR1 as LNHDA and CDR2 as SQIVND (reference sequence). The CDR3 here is CASSIGPGNTEAFF. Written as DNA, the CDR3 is TGTGCCAGTAGTATAGGGCCAGGGAACACTGAAGCTTTCTTT.

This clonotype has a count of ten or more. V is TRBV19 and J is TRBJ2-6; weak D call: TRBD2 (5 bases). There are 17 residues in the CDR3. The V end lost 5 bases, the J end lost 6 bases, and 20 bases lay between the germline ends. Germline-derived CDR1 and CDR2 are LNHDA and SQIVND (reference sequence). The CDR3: CASSPRASEVSANVLTF. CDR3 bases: TGTGCCAGTAGTCCTCGAGCGTCGGAGGTTTCGGCCAACGTCCTGACTTTC.